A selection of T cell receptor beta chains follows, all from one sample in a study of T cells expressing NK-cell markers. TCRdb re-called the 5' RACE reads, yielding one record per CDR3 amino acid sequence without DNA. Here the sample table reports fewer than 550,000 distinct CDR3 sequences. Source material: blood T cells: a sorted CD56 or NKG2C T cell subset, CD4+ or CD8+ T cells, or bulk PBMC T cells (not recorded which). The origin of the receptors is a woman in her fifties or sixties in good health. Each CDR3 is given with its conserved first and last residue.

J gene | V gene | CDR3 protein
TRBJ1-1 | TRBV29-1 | CSAPYPGNTEAFF
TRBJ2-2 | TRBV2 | CASSGVARDVSGTGELFF
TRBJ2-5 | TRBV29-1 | CSVEDGFGQGEQETQYF
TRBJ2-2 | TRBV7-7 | CASSSEDRGRLFF
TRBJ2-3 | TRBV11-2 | CASSASLTGTGDRDTQYF
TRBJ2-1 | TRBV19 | CASSPKTSGSRNEQFF
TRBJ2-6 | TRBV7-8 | CASFNSVLAGPGANVLTF
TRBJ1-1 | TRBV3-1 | CASSPKTVISEAFF
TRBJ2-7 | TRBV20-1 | CSAAVGPYEQYF
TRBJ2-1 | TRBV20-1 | CSASVASGRYNEQFF
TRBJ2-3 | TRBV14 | CASSHNRGIGADTQYF
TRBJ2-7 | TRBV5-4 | CASSVTGGGREQYF
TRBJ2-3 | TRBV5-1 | CASMLRDTFTDTQYF
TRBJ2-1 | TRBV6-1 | CASSELAGAWNEQFF
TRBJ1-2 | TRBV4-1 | CASSQVVGQGLYTF
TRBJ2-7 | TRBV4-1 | CASSATPYEQYF
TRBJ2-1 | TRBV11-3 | CASSTWDSYSYNEQFF
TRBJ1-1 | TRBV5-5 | CASSRGSGNTEAFF
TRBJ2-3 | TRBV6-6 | CASSYSIGTGSTDTQYF
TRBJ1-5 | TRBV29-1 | CSVRGGKGDQPQHF
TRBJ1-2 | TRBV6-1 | CASSEARGRFYYGYTF
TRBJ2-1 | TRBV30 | CAWSTSATYNEQFF
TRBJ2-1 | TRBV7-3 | CASSHPGNEQFF
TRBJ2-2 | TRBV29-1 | CSVGGGGRARNTGELFF
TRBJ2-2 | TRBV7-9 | CASRASGKNRGSGELFF
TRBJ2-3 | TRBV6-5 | CASSYVGQGADTQYF
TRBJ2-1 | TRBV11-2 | CASSPLVGSSYNEQFF
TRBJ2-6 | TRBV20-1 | CSASGETGRANVLTF
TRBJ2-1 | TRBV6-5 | CASKPSSYNEQFF
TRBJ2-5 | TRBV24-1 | CATSDLQTGGKGETQYF
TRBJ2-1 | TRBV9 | CASSVGLAGGLGEQFF
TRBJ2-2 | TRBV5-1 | CANKTGVSTGELFF
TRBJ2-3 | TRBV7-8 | CASSPRATDTQYF
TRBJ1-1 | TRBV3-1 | CASSRTEVEAFF
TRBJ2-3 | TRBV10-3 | CAIREGTSGSKDTQYF
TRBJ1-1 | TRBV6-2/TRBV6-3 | CASSTAGGFEAFF
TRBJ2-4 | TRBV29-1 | CSVQGALGAKNIQYF
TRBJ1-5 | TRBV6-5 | CASSKGGAQPQHF
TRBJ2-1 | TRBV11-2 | CASSLGSLWGRLNEQFF
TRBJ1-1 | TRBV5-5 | CASSLDPGAANTEAFF
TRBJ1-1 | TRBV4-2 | CASSRSGTANTEAFF
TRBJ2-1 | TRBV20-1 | CSARVGLAGEQFF
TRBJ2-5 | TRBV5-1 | CASSLASEGGTQYF